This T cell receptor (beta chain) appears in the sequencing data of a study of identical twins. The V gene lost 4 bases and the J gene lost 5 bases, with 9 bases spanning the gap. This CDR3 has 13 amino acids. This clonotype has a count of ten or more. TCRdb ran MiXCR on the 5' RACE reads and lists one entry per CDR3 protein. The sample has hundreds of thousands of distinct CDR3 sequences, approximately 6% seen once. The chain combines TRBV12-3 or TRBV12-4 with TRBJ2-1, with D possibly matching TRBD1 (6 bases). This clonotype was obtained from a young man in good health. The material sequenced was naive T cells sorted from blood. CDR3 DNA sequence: TGTGCCAGCAGTTACAGGGAAAACAATGAGCAGTTCTTC. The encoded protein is CASSYRENNEQFF.